This T cell receptor beta chain was found in a study of human T cells and chemical hapten exposure (dated by TCRdb to the early 2020s). Regarding the study in general: For sensitization, 2% DPC in acetone was applied to a roughly 2 cm by roughly 2 cm area of upper inner arm skin. In alopecia patients, the study followed how the peripheral blood TCR repertoire changed in vivo over primary and secondary sensitization to diphenylcyclopropenone (DPC), a hapten. Twenty-nine alopecia patients provided blood for TCR sequencing at one to four time points (pre-sensitization, 2, 6 and 24 weeks). Blood was sampled from patients pre-sensitization (week 0) and at 2, 6 and about 24 weeks after DPC sensitization. Patch testing on the upper back used Finn chambers containing 0.01% DPC, with scoring done after 6 days according to International Contact Dermatitis Research Group standards. Libraries were combined into a pool for sequencing, and differences in TCR yield between samples came mainly from small differences in library volumes within the pool. Throughout the approximately 22-week study period, patients were also given weekly therapeutic DPC doses on the scalp. The mostly female patient cohort included alopecia areata with under or over 50% scalp involvement, alopecia totalis and alopecia universalis.

This clonotype was detected ten times or more. This receptor's antigen is unknown. Per-base quality was not reported, and no clone a single base away is much larger than it. In the paper's terms, the time point label means: patch test 2, 6 weeks after DPC sensitization. Per the publication, the treatment or condition label means: therapeutic diphenylcyclopropenone sensitization with weekly scalp DPC. Blood at each patch-test visit was drawn before the patch test was applied. Patients were considered eligible if aged 18 to 70, diagnosed with alopecia and deemed suitable for DPC therapy, and patients were excluded if pregnant. Total RNA was extracted from unfractionated whole blood that had been collected in Tempus Blood RNA tubes. Results and caveats for the whole study, not just this receptor: Patch test score was positively correlated with the number of PT1 expanded TCRs, with significance at thresholds 8, 16 and 32 but not at 4. Repeated subsampling changed both the strength of the expansion versus patch-test correlation and the threshold at which the correlation became significant. DPC sensitization did not change the number of TCRs with a frequency above 1 in 1000, and there was no evidence of changes in global repertoire structure. Significantly more large CDR3 similarity clusters were formed by expanded TCRs than by pre-sensitization or healthy control sets, consistent with antigen-driven responses. Because every patient had alopecia, a presumed autoimmune disease, the patients' immune response might differ from that of healthy individuals.

Library preparation was by RACE. This sample was sequenced with a NextSeq 500. During library preparation, unique molecular identifiers were attached to individual cDNA molecules so that TCRs could be counted in a quantitative, reproducible way. Both TCR alpha and TCR beta chains were sequenced from each blood RNA sample. On the study's bioinformatics: The median number of TCRs per sample was approximately 96,000, ranging from about 23,224 to 690,600. V, J and CDR3 annotation of the TCR reads was performed with the Decombinator software suite. For PS versus PT1 abundance plots, all samples were subsampled to the same number of TCRs (28,000). TCRs were defined as expanded if absent before sensitization and observed at least eight times at the 2-week time point. TCRdb redid the processing of the public reads, applying fastp at Q25 and MiXCR, and retained in-frame beta chains. Every CDR3 protein is listed once, alongside the most common genes and DNA of its rows. TCRdb, not the original authors, processed these V and J calls. The sample table shows 350,000 to 400,000 distinct CDR3 sequences, and around 6% are seen once. The ten largest clones add up to roughly 5.4% of the sample.

The cysteine opens and the phenylalanine closes a CDR3 of 16 amino acids. CDR3 DNA only is kept here, 48 bases in frame from base 1. CDR1 and CDR2 are drawn from the germline V gene: SGHVS, FNYEAQ. V gives up 5 bases and J gives up 6 bases, and the segment between their germline ends measures 20 bases. The source of this sequence is a woman between 18 and 30 years old with alopecia areata. Some clones in this sample may be carry-over from other donors' samples. The rearrangement joined TRBV7-6 to TRBJ2-1; TRBD2 is a weak D gene call, 5 bases matching. This sample comprised whole blood, obtained in connection with sensitization to the hapten diphenylcyclopropenone (DPC). The CDR3 amino acid sequence is: CASSQGYGLPANEQFF. The base sequence is TGTGCCAGCAGCCAAGGTTACGGACTCCCCGCCAATGAGCAGTTCTTC.